Listed below are T cell receptor beta chains from one sample, sequenced in a study of beta chain features in type 1 diabetes. Libraries were prepared by immunoSEQ multiplex PCR; TCRdb keeps only in-frame clonotypes and omits some of them. The sample contains some 140,000 clones, about 9.2% of which appear only once. Source material: central memory CD4+ T cells from blood. These receptors originate from a man aged 18-30 years in good health. Each CDR3 is given with its conserved first and last residue. D genes are given only for firm matches. Clone size appears in some rows only: once, few, many, or a class for an expanded clone.

TRBJ2-1 TRBD2 TRBV5-1 NA TGCGCCAGCAGCCCCGGGACTAGCATCTACAATGAGCAGTTCTTC CASSPGTSIYNEQFF
TRBJ2-1 TRBD2 TRBV7-9 NA TGTGCCAGCAGGCAAGAGCGGGGGGCCCACAATGAGCAGTTCTTC CASRQERGAHNEQFF
TRBJ2-3 TRBD2 TRBV27 NA TGTGCCAGCAGTTTATCTAGGGCGGGGGGGCCCGCAGATACGCAGTATTTT CASSLSRAGGPADTQYF
TRBJ2-2 TRBD2 TRBV7-2 NA TGTGCCAGCAGCCCCCAAAGACTAGCGGGGGTTGGCACCGGGGAGCTGTTTTTT CASSPQRLAGVGTGELFF
TRBJ1-6 TRBD1 TRBV19 few TGTGCCAGTAGTCGGGACAGTGGGAATTCACCCCTCCACTTT CASSRDSGNSPLHF
TRBJ2-1 NA TRBV7-8 NA TGTGCCAGCAGCCCTGTCGAGGGCCCGTCCTACAATGAGCAGTTCTTC CASSPVEGPSYNEQFF
TRBJ2-7 NA TRBV2 few TGTGCCGTAGGACAAAGCTCCTACGAGCAGTACTTC CAVGQSSYEQYF
TRBJ2-3 NA TRBV7-9 few TGTGCCAGCAGCTTTGGTGGAGGGGGCACAGATACGCAGTATTTT CASSFGGGGTDTQYF
TRBJ2-1 TRBD1 TRBV5-4 few TGTGCCAGCAGCCAAACAGGGGTATCTTACAATGAGCAGTTCTTC CASSQTGVSYNEQFF
TRBJ1-5 TRBD1 TRBV19 few TGTGCCAGTACCTCCCGGGACAGGGGACGGGGCAATCAGCCCCAGCATTTT CASTSRDRGRGNQPQHF
TRBJ2-5 NA TRBV7-9 NA TGTGCCAGCAGCTTAGCGTCCGGGGTTGAGCAGTACTTC CASSLASGVEQYF
TRBJ2-3 NA TRBV5-4 NA TGTGCCAGCAGCTTGGACTACGGCACAGATACGCAGTATTTT CASSLDYGTDTQYF
TRBJ2-3 TRBD2 TRBV5-4 NA TGTGCCAGCAGCTTGTTGGCTAGCGGGGGGGGGACCCAGCAGTATTTT CASSLLASGGGTQQYF
TRBJ2-5 NA TRBV7-9 many TGTGCCAGCAGCTTAGTTGAGAGGGAGACCCAGTACTTC CASSLVERETQYF
TRBJ2-1 NA TRBV12-2 few TGTGCAAGTCGAGATCTAGCGTGCCCAGCCTACAATGAGCAGTTCTTC CASRDLACPAYNEQFF
TRBJ1-5 NA TRBV4-1 few TGCGCCAGCAGCGCCGAATCAAACTACAATCAGCCCCAGCATTTT CASSAESNYNQPQHF
TRBJ1-6 NA TRBV7-2 few TGTGCCAGCAGCTTAGCACAGAATAATTCACCCCTCCACTTT CASSLAQNNSPLHF
TRBJ2-5 NA TRBV5-1 NA TGCGCCAGCACCACAGGGACAAATAACCAAGAGACCCAGTACTTC CASTTGTNNQETQYF
TRBJ2-1 TRBD1 TRBV6-5 NA TGTGCCAGCAGCCGGACAGGTTACAACTACAATGAGCAGTTCTTC CASSRTGYNYNEQFF
TRBJ1-2 NA TRBV7-2 NA TGTGCCAGCTCACAAATGGGGGGCTATGGCTACACCTTC CASSQMGGYGYTF
TRBJ2-3 TRBD2 TRBV7-9 few TGTGCCAGCAGCGTCGGGGGGGCGGTAGATACGCAGTATTTT CASSVGGAVDTQYF
TRBJ2-5 NA TRBV30 few TGTGCCTGGAGTTTAAACAGGGAAGAGACCCAGTACTTC CAWSLNREETQYF
TRBJ2-3 TRBD2 TRBV18 NA TGTGCCAGCTCAGGTACTAGCGGGGAAGATACGCAGTATTTT CASSGTSGEDTQYF
TRBJ2-1 NA TRBV19 few TGTGCCACCCAGCCACTGACAGGCTACAATGAGCAGTTCTTC CATQPLTGYNEQFF
TRBJ2-1 TRBD2 TRBV5-1 NA TGCGCCAGCAGCGGATCTAGCGGGGGGCACAATGAGCAGTTCTTC CASSGSSGGHNEQFF
TRBJ2-5 TRBD1 TRBV10-1 NA TGCGCCAGCGGCGACGAACCCCGGGACAGGGAGATTGGGGAGACCCAGTACTTC CASGDEPRDREIGETQYF
TRBJ1-2 NA TRBV5-1 NA TGCGCCAGCAGCCCGGGGGATGGTACAGGCGACTATGGCTACACCTTC CASSPGDGTGDYGYTF
TRBJ2-2 TRBD1 TRBV5-4 NA TGTGCCAGCAGCTTTGCCCAGACAGGGGCCGGGGAGCTGTTTTTT CASSFAQTGAGELFF
TRBJ1-1 NA TRBV6-6 few TGTGCCAGCATCCCGGACTCAAGTAAGAACACTGAAGCTTTCTTT CASIPDSSKNTEAFF
TRBJ1-2 NA TRBV10-3 NA TGTGCCATCAGTGGTCCCGCGGGGCGGGATGGCTACACCTTC CAISGPAGRDGYTF
TRBJ2-3 TRBD1 TRBV4-1 many TGCGCCAGCAGCCCGTCGGACAGGGTTTACGCAGATACGCAGTATTTT CASSPSDRVYADTQYF
TRBJ2-5 NA TRBV29-1 many TGCAGCGTTGAATTACCAGGGGAGACCCAGTACTTC CSVELPGETQYF
TRBJ1-2 NA TRBV30 few TGTGCCTGGACCCAAGGGCCCGGGGGTGGCTACACCTTC CAWTQGPGGGYTF
TRBJ2-7 TRBD1 TRBV27 few TGTGCCAGCAGTTTATCGACAGGGCCCTCCTACGAGCAGTACTTC CASSLSTGPSYEQYF
TRBJ1-4 TRBD1 TRBV14 NA TGTGCCAGCAGCCAAGTAGGGACAGGGGGTGAAAAACTGTTTTTT CASSQVGTGGEKLFF
TRBJ1-5 NA TRBV30 few TGTGCCTGGAGTGCGACGACAATCAATCAGCCCCAGCATTTT CAWSATTINQPQHF
TRBJ2-3 NA TRBV7-3 few TGTGCCAGCAGCGTACAGGAATCCACAGATACGCAGTATTTT CASSVQESTDTQYF
TRBJ2-2 NA TRBV18 NA TGTGCCAGCACTCTACAGGAGAACACCGGGGAGCTGTTTTTT CASTLQENTGELFF
TRBJ2-3 TRBD1 TRBV6-6 NA TGTGCCAGCAGTAAACCGGGACAGGGATCAGATACGCAGTATTTT CASSKPGQGSDTQYF
TRBJ2-4 TRBD2 TRBV7-2 NA TGTGCCAGCAGCTTAGCCCCTAGCGGGGTAGCCAAAAACATTCAGTACTTC CASSLAPSGVAKNIQYF